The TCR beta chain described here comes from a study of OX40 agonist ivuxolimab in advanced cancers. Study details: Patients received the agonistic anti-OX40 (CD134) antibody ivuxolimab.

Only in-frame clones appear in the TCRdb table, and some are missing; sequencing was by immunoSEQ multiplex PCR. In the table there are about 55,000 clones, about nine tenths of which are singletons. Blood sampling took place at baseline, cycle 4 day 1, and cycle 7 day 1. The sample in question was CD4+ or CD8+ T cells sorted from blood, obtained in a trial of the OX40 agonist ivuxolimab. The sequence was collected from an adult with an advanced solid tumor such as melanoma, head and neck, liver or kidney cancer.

CDR3 region: CAIRPELAGVNMGAGTQYF. CDR3 nucleotides: TGTGCCATCAGGCCCGAACTAGCGGGAGTTAATATGGGGGCGGGTACGCAGTATTTT. This chain links TRBV10-3 with TRBJ2-3; TRBD2 agrees at 11 bases. J lost 8 bases, V lost 6 bases, and 22 bases had no gene match. Germline CDR1 and CDR2: ENHRY and SYGVKD. CDR3 length equals 19 residues.